This T cell receptor beta chain emerged from a study of OX40 agonist ivuxolimab in advanced cancers. Background on the whole study: Ivuxolimab was an agonistic, fully human IgG2 monoclonal antibody directed against OX40 (CD134), a costimulatory receptor. The monotherapy dose-escalation portion (N of about 50 patients) of the phase I ivuxolimab trial is reported in the paper. Partial responses occurred in three dose-escalation patients: two with cutaneous melanoma and one with hepatocellular carcinoma. Patients were allowed to have had prior anti-PD-1, anti-PD-L1 or anti-CTLA-4 therapy, and more than 35% of the dose-escalation patients had been treated with checkpoint inhibitors. In the dose-escalation cohort, 75% to 85% of patients were male, and the mean age was 60 years with a range of about 23 to 79. The purpose of peripheral TCRbeta sequencing was to test whether ivuxolimab changed TCR sequence diversity and led to clonal T-cell expansion. Intravenous ivuxolimab was administered to patients every 2 weeks at six dose levels: 0.01, 0.1, 0.3, 1.5, 3 and 10 mg/kg. Of the approximately 50 dose-escalation patients, hepatocellular carcinoma was present in around 19, melanoma in approximately 15, renal cell carcinoma in 9 and head and neck cancer in 9.

The trial excluded patients who had a history of autoimmune disease or who were on systemic immunosuppression. In every dose cohort, peripheral blood was drawn for TCR sequencing at baseline, cycle 4 day 1, and cycle 7 day 1. The samples were taken from a phase I, first-in-human, multicenter, open-label dose-escalation trial of ivuxolimab. Adults with locally advanced or metastatic head and neck squamous cell, hepatocellular, melanoma or renal cell carcinoma were enrolled in the trial. Before TCR sequencing, CD4+ and CD8+ T cells were separately sorted from peripheral blood. Details on this clone: Its antigen is unknown. No qualities accompany the bases; no much larger clone lies one base away.

Genomic DNA was extracted from sorted cells for sequencing of the TCRbeta CDR3 region. The immunoSEQ Assay was used for sequencing of TCRbeta CDR3 regions. Entries here come from immuneACCESS through TCRdb and include only in-frame sequences with V and J called. Some clones fail to appear in such tables; in the studies checked, an unresolved V gene covers under half of the shortfall, and the cause of the remainder is unknown. The table for this sample lists some 50,000 clones; more than 65% of them were counted only once. Around 2.5% of the sample belongs to the ten largest clones. The CDR3 measures 15 amino acids from cysteine to phenylalanine. Only the CDR3 DNA stays, 45 bases, in frame from base 1. Relative to germline, V is 2 bases shorter and J is 1 base shorter, with 11 bases between their ends. Sequences LGHNT (CDR1) and FRNRAP (CDR2) are obtained from the germline V gene. General conclusions and limits of the study: At doses of 0.1 to 3.0 mg/kg, clonal expansion of both CD4+ and CD8+ blood T cells was observed from baseline to week 6. The antigen specificity of the clonally expanded peripheral T cells was not determined. Partial responders in the 0.1-3.0 mg/kg groups had among the lowest normalized peripheral clonal expansion, especially among CD8+ T cells. After ivuxolimab, more expanded clones were found on average in CD8+ T cells than in CD4+ T cells. Low levels of normalized T-cell clonal expansion were also seen in some patients who did not respond.

This material consisted of CD4+ or CD8+ T cells sorted from blood, taken in a trial of the OX40 agonist ivuxolimab. The receptor comes from an adult with an advanced solid tumor such as melanoma, head and neck, liver or kidney cancer. The chain is made from TRBV12-5 and TRBJ1-1; 5 matching bases give a weak D call of TRBD1. The DNA reads TGTGCTAGTGGTTTGAGCCAGGGAGGGAACACTGAAGCTTTCTTT. Its product reads: CASGLSQGGNTEAFF.